This T cell receptor beta chain was found in a study of T and B cells in COVID-19 patients. Study-level information: Peripheral blood came from COVID-19 patients with active infection or after recovery. Critical illness requiring mechanical ventilation or extracorporeal membrane oxygenation affected about 65% of the 20 active-infection patients.

Germline-derived CDR1 and CDR2 are SGHAT and FQNNGV. V shed 5 bases, J shed 0 bases, and the junction held 4 bases outside the gene matches. The CDR3 runs to 16 residues. Multiplex PCR with BIOMED2 TRB-A/B primer pools amplified TRB rearrangements. TCRdb called the multiplex PCR reads again in MiXCR, with one record for every CDR3 protein. The sample includes a few thousand distinct CDR3 sequences, less than 20% of them seen just once. From blood, about 240-500 ng of genomic DNA served as TRB template. What was sequenced was blood. The chain couples TRBV11-2 to TRBJ2-2, with 9 positions matching TRBD1. The receptor was isolated from a human donor who had recovered from COVID-19. The CDR3 region is CASSNRDRANTGELFF. The CDR3 coding sequence is TGTGCCAGCAGCAATCGGGACAGGGCGAACACCGGGGAGCTGTTTTTT.